Listed below are T cell receptor beta chains from one sample, sequenced in a study of T-cell memory formation after mild COVID-19. MiXCR was run by TCRdb on the 5' RACE reads, yielding one entry per CDR3 protein. This sample has about 110,000 distinct CDR3 sequences; under 15% occur once, and the top ten carry approximately 43%. The specimen was PBMCs or a T cell subset sorted from them (not recorded which). The origin of the receptors is a man younger than 35 who had mild COVID-19 (a few samples of this study predate the infection). Cell type and time point are not known. The CDR3 runs from the conserved cysteine through the conserved F or W. D genes are given only for firm matches. Clone size is shown for a subset of rows, as once, few, many or a class of expanded clone.

CDR3 protein: CASSLASIDLHF
CDR3 DNA: TGTGCCAGCAGCTTGGCGTCGATTGACCTCCACTTT
J gene: TRBJ1-6
V gene: TRBV5-4
D gene: NA
clone size: few

CDR3 protein: CASSYQLRTANYGYTF
CDR3 DNA: TGTGCCAGCAGTTACCAACTACGGACAGCTAACTATGGCTACACCTTC
J gene: TRBJ1-2
V gene: TRBV6-5
D gene: NA
clone size: NA

CDR3 protein: CAISEEGIRETQYF
CDR3 DNA: TGTGCCATCAGTGAAGAGGGTATACGAGAGACCCAGTACTTC
J gene: TRBJ2-5
V gene: TRBV10-3
D gene: NA
clone size: few

CDR3 protein: CASSEPRTQYF
CDR3 DNA: TGTGCCAGCAGTGAACCACGGACGCAGTATTTT
J gene: TRBJ2-3
V gene: TRBV2
D gene: NA
clone size: few

CDR3 protein: CASSQGAGMGQPQHF
CDR3 DNA: TGCGCCAGCAGCCAAGGAGCAGGGATGGGGCAGCCCCAGCATTTT
J gene: TRBJ1-5
V gene: TRBV4-1
D gene: NA
clone size: few

CDR3 protein: CASSFLGQIAKNIQYF
CDR3 DNA: TGTGCCAGCAGTTTCTTGGGACAGATAGCCAAAAACATTCAGTACTTC
J gene: TRBJ2-4
V gene: TRBV27
D gene: TRBD1
clone size: few

CDR3 protein: CASGREQFF
CDR3 DNA: TGTGCCAGCGGCAGGGAGCAGTTCTTC
J gene: TRBJ2-1
V gene: TRBV6-5
D gene: NA
clone size: few

CDR3 protein: CASSSPRDTKETQYF
CDR3 DNA: TGTGCCAGCAGCTCCCCCCGGGACACGAAAGAGACCCAGTACTTC
J gene: TRBJ2-5
V gene: TRBV7-9
D gene: NA
clone size: NA

CDR3 protein: CASSLGTSGGAVETQYF
CDR3 DNA: TGCGCCAGCAGCCTGGGGACTAGCGGGGGGGCCGTAGAGACCCAGTACTTC
J gene: TRBJ2-5
V gene: TRBV4-1
D gene: TRBD2
clone size: NA

CDR3 protein: CASGLLGPQHF
CDR3 DNA: TGTGCCAGTGGTCTCCTGGGGCCCCAGCATTTT
J gene: TRBJ1-5
V gene: TRBV19
D gene: NA
clone size: few